Following are 12 T cell receptor beta chains from one sample sequenced in a study of graft-versus-host responses after intestinal transplantation. The protocol was immunoSEQ multiplex PCR, while the TCRdb copy is restricted to in-frame clones and leaves out a portion. The sample shows 95,000 to 100,000 clones, roughly 88% of them seen only once. The source material was PBMCs, sampled 255 days after intestinal transplant. These receptor sequences come from a human patient who received an intestinal transplant, so some T cells may come from the graft donor.

The chain links TRBV19 to TRBJ1-1; D might be TRBD1 (5 bases). Trimming pared 3 bases from V and 7 bases from J, leaving 12 bases between. The CDR3 length is 13 residues. Germline V gene data show CDR1 as LNHDA and CDR2 as SQIVND (reference sequence). The CDR3 here is CASSMGMGGEAFF. CDR3 bases: TGTGCCAGTAGTATGGGAATGGGGGGTGAAGCTTTCTTT.

The chain has TRBV28 and TRBJ2-7, with D perhaps TRBD1 (5 bases). Trimming pared 1 base from V and 5 bases from J, leaving 6 bases between. The CDR3 has 12 amino acids. Germline loops: CDR1 MDHEN, CDR2 SYDVKM. CDR3 loop: CASSLFRDEQYF. As DNA, the CDR3 is TGTGCCAGCAGTTTATTCAGGGACGAGCAGTACTTC.

The chain is built from TRBV4-1 and TRBJ2-7; TRBD1 matches 10 bases. The CDR3 has 16 residues. Trimming cost V 0 bases and J 7 bases; bases outside gene matches: 9. Germline V gene data show CDR1 as MGHRA and CDR2 as YSYEKL. The DNA of the CDR3 is TGCGCCAGCAGCCAAGATAGGGACAGGGGATCTAGAGAGCAGTACTTC. Amino acid sequence: CASSQDRDRGSREQYF.

V gene TRBV7-8 combines with J gene TRBJ1-5, with a tentative D call TRBD1 (6 bases). The CDR3 has 14 residues. Germline lookup yields CDR1 SGHVS and CDR2 FQNEAQ. The germline V and J ends were trimmed by 5 bases and 4 bases, with 12 bases remaining between them. Here the CDR3 reads CASSRQASNQPQHF. The CDR3 bases are TGTGCCAGCAGCCGACAGGCCTCTAATCAGCCCCAGCATTTT.

The chain joins TRBV5-1 to TRBJ1-3; D gene ambiguous. This CDR3 contains 16 residues. V was cut by 0 bases and J by 0 bases, with 10 bases left in between. Germline V gene lookup returns CDR1 SGHRS and CDR2 YFSETQ. The CDR3 reads CASSLGTASSGNTIYF. Written as DNA, the CDR3 is TGCGCCAGCAGCTTGGGGACCGCGAGCTCTGGAAACACCATATATTTT.

This chain joins TRBV15 and TRBJ1-2, with 7 bases aligning to TRBD1. Per germline, CDR1 LNHNV and CDR2 YYDKDF (reference sequence). This CDR3 has 16 residues. The V gene end was trimmed by 4 bases and the J gene end by 3 bases; junction bases not matched to a gene: 11. CDR3 sequence (DNA): TGTGCCACCAGCATTTGGAGGGGGCGTGTGGACTATGGCTACACCTTC. It specifies CATSIWRGRVDYGYTF.

The genes are TRBV19 and TRBJ2-3; D not certain. Germline V CDR1 and CDR2: LNHDA, SQIVND (reference sequence). Trimming stripped 1 base from V and 4 bases from J, with 12 bases between. This CDR3 has 15 residues. CDR3 bases: TGTGCCAGTAGTATAGTACCTACTTCTGCAGATACGCAGTATTTT. Translated, it gives CASSIVPTSADTQYF.

This clone was seen a single time. The chain uses TRBV7-2 and TRBJ2-7; D unresolved. Germline values: CDR1 SGHTA, CDR2 FQGNSA. The V and J ends lost 2 bases and 6 bases respectively, with 8 bases between them. The CDR3 has 12 amino acids. CDR3 DNA sequence: TGTGCCAGCAGCTTAATGGGAAGCGAGCAGTACGTC. This codes for CASSLMGSEQYV.

J is TRBJ2-5 and V is TRBV6-1; TRBD1 matches at 7 bases. The DNA end is a closer match to TRBJ2-7, so the J assignment may be wrong. Germline CDR1 and CDR2: MNHNS and SASEGT. There are 14 residues in the CDR3. CDR3 residues: CASSEGGQHYEQYF. As DNA, the CDR3 is TGTGCCAGCAGTGAAGGGGGACAGCACTACGAGCAGTACTTC.

The genes are TRBV6-5 and TRBJ2-5; 11 nucleotides align to TRBD2. The CDR3 is made up of 14 amino acids. V was clipped by 5 bases and J by 2 bases; unmatched bases: 1. The germline V gene encodes CDR1 MNHEY and CDR2 SVGAGI. The DNA of the CDR3 is TGTGCCAGCAGTGGACTAGCGGGTCAAGAGACCCAGTACTTC. Amino acids: CASSGLAGQETQYF.

This clone appeared a few times. This chain uses TRBV11-2 with TRBJ1-5; no firm D call. The V gene lost 5 bases and the J gene lost 2 bases, with 10 bases spanning the gap. CDR1 is SGHAT and CDR2 is FQNNGV in the germline V gene. The CDR3 consists of 14 residues. The CDR3 DNA reads as TGTGCCAGCAGCGTTACTTGGGGCAATCAGCCCCAGCATTTT. Its protein product is CASSVTWGNQPQHF.

The chain joins TRBV6-1 to TRBJ2-3, with 10 bases fitting TRBD2. V lost 8 bases, J lost 7 bases, and 9 bases stayed unmatched. Germline CDR1 reads MNHNS; CDR2 reads SASEGT. The CDR3 consists of 14 residues. The CDR3 bases are TGTGCCAGCGGTTCTAGCGGGGGCACGAATACGCAGTATTTT. Translating it yields CASGSSGGTNTQYF.